This T cell receptor (beta chain) comes out of a study of cytomegalovirus exposure and HLA in healthy donors. Findings and limits, study-wide: Whilst most TCR sequences proved rare, a subset of public TCRs occurred across many donors. Cytomegalovirus association was assigned to 150 to 200 TCR beta chains.

The count of this clone is one. The antigen remains unidentified. V was clipped by 0 bases and J by 5 bases; unmatched bases: 6. CDR3 size: 16 residues. Germline CDR1 SNHLY, CDR2 FYNNEI. The donors were members of the approximately 130-subject validation cohort (separate from the approximately 730-subject first cohort). Assay used: immunoSEQ multiplex PCR; TCRdb lists only in-frame clones, some missing. The repertoire holds 130,000 to 150,000 clones, with approximately 90% as singletons. This chain uses TRBV2 with TRBJ2-3, with TRBD2 matching 9 bases. Specimen: PBMCs. The source of this sequence is a man in his late teens or twenties in good health and CMV-seronegative. Here the CDR3 reads CASSEAGRGGLDTQYF. The CDR3 bases are TGTGCCAGCAGTGAAGCGGGGCGGGGGGGCCTAGATACGCAGTATTTT.